This T cell receptor beta chain was sequenced for a study of shared clonotypes between healthy human individuals. The data were produced by immunoSEQ multiplex PCR, yet TCRdb's version contains in-frame clones alone and is incomplete. The table includes some 1.5 million clones, approximately 97% detected once. Between the trimmed V and J ends, which lost 4 bases and 1 base, there was a span of 24 bases. Per germline, CDR1 LGHNT and CDR2 FRNRAP. The CDR3 has 19 residues. The receptor was isolated from a man between 25 and 39 years old in good health. The sequenced sample consisted of naive CD4+ T cells sorted from blood. Subset: CD45RA+ positively selected. The chain recombines TRBV12-5 with TRBJ2-3, with D tentatively TRBD1 (6 bases). The CDR3 region has the DNA TGTGCTAGTGGTTGCCAGACAGGAAGGGGTTTAGTTGGCACAGATACGCAGTATTTT. It specifies CASGCQTGRGLVGTDTQYF.